Each of the 14 T cell receptor beta chains below was sequenced from the same sample in a study of sequential checkpoint blockade in melanoma. As for treatment: randomized to nivolumab then ipilimumab (arm A) or the reverse (arm B). The method was immunoSEQ multiplex PCR; TCRdb's version includes in-frame clones alone and lacks a portion of them. Of roughly 31,000 clones detected, about 86% appear once; the ten largest clones hold 22%. Sequences were derived from CD8+ T cells sorted from blood (inferred from file names), sampled from a patient given nivolumab and ipilimumab in sequence. The receptor set was obtained from a human donor with melanoma.

This clone has only a few counts. The rearrangement uses TRBV5-4 and TRBJ2-5; tentative D call: TRBD2 (5 bases). The CDR3 is 16 residues long. Germline V gene sequence: CDR1 SGHNT, CDR2 YYREEE (reference sequence). The V end lost 1 base, the J end lost 2 bases, and 15 bases lay between the germline ends. The DNA for the CDR3 is TGTGCCAGCAGCTTGTTTCTCGGGAATAATCAAGAGACCCAGTACTTC. Its translation is CASSLFLGNNQETQYF.

The chain joins TRBV2 to TRBJ2-7; 8 bases line up with TRBD1. V lost 3 bases and J lost 7; bases outside the gene matches: 26. The CDR3 length is 20 residues. The germline CDR1 and CDR2 sequences are SNHLY and FYNNEI. The CDR3 DNA sequence: TGTGCCAGCAGTGAGGGTGCTGGCAGGGGGCCTCTACTGTCCTACAGGGAGCAGTACTTC. Its translation is CASSEGAGRGPLLSYREQYF.

A few counts support this clone. The chain has TRBV27 and TRBJ1-5; 7 nucleotides match TRBD1. Trimming took 3 bases from V and 7 from J; bases not matched to a gene: 6. The CDR3 is 14 amino acids. The germline V gene encodes CDR1 MNHEY and CDR2 SMNVEV (reference sequence). The CDR3 loop reads CASSLSGGWQPQHF. CDR3 in DNA: TGTGCCAGCAGTTTGTCAGGGGGTTGGCAGCCCCAGCATTTT.

The V gene is TRBV13, the J gene TRBJ1-1; D call uncertain. The CDR3 extends over 16 amino acids. Germline V gene sequence: CDR1 PRHDT, CDR2 FYEKMQ (reference sequence). V dropped 5 bases and J dropped 1 base, with 17 bases sitting between them. The CDR3 sequence: CASSPFSTPTNTEAFF. CDR3 DNA sequence: TGTGCCAGCAGCCCCTTTTCTACCCCAACGAACACTGAAGCTTTCTTT.

There are a few counts of this clone. V gene TRBV9 combines with J gene TRBJ2-7; perhaps TRBD2 as D (5 bases). Germline assignment: CDR1 SGDLS and CDR2 YYNGEE. CDR3 length: 12 amino acids. With 3 bases removed from V and 1 base from J, the gap between germline ends came to 5 bases. The CDR3, as DNA: TGTGCCAGCAGCGGACTATCCTACGAGCAGTACTTC. Its protein is CASSGLSYEQYF.

The genes are TRBV10-3 and TRBJ2-2, with D perhaps matching TRBD1 (5 bases). Trimming shortened V by 9 bases and J by 1 base, and 6 bases separated the two germline ends. CDR3 length equals 12 residues. CDR1 is ENHRY and CDR2 is SYGVKD in the germline V gene. This CDR3 is CAIGQNTGELFF. In DNA, the CDR3 is TGTGCCATTGGACAGAACACCGGGGAGCTGTTTTTT.

The chain has TRBV18 and TRBJ1-1; D perhaps matches TRBD1 (5 bases). V was trimmed by 0 bases and J by 5 bases, leaving 16 bases between them. The CDR3 runs to 16 residues. Germline assignment: CDR1 KGHSH and CDR2 LQKENI. This CDR3 reads CASSPPLGGGLTEAFF. The CDR3 DNA follows: TGTGCCAGCTCACCACCTCTGGGCGGGGGTCTGACTGAAGCTTTCTTT.

This clone was picked up one time. The chain has TRBV29-1 and TRBJ2-1, with D perhaps TRBD1 (7 bases). CDR3 size: 15 residues. Germline V gives CDR1 SQVTM, CDR2 ANQGSEA. Trimming left V 6 bases short and J 4 bases short, with 19 bases between. The CDR3 region is CSVAFRGEGYNEQFF. CDR3 nucleotides: TGCAGCGTGGCCTTCAGGGGGGAAGGGTACAATGAGCAGTTCTTC.

V gene TRBV19 combines with J gene TRBJ2-2; 9 bases are a match to TRBD1. This CDR3 is 14 amino acids long. The V segment lost 10 bases and the J segment 5 bases; nucleotides outside the gene matches: 8. CDR1 is LNHDA and CDR2 is SQIVND in the germline V gene (reference sequence). Written as DNA, the CDR3 is TGTGCCACCAAAGGGACAGGGAAAACCGGGGAGCTGTTTTTT. As protein: CATKGTGKTGELFF.

V gene TRBV27 combines with J gene TRBJ1-6; 9 bases agree with TRBD1. The CDR3 loop spans 14 amino acids. CDR1 is MNHEY, CDR2 SMNVEV, per germline (reference sequence). The junction had 3 bases not matched to a gene; V was cut back by 5 bases and J by 7 bases. Here the CDR3 reads CASSPTGGNSPLHF. The CDR3 DNA reads TGTGCCAGCAGTCCGACAGGGGGAAATTCACCCCTCCACTTT.

This rearrangement joins TRBV6-6 to TRBJ1-5; 9 bases align to TRBD1. Germline V gene sequence: CDR1 MNHNY, CDR2 SVGAGI (reference sequence). V shed 6 bases, J shed 2 bases, and the junction held 2 bases outside the gene matches. The CDR3 totals 14 residues. The CDR3: CASRTGGGNQPQHF. Written as DNA, the CDR3 is TGTGCCAGCAGGACAGGGGGAGGCAATCAGCCCCAGCATTTT.

This sequence joins TRBV2 and TRBJ2-3, with D possibly being TRBD2 (5 bases). This CDR3 contains 14 residues. The V end lost 6 bases, the J end lost 0 bases, and 10 bases lay between the germline ends. In germline, CDR1 is SNHLY, CDR2 FYNNEI. The DNA for the CDR3 is TGTGCCAGCAGCACGGAGGACAGCACAGATACGCAGTATTTT. Residues: CASSTEDSTDTQYF. The variable domain in full, with the rest retrieved from reference TRBV2 and TRBJ2-3, is EPEVTQTPSHQVTQMGQEVILRCVPISNHLYFYWYRQILGQKVEFLVSFYNNEISEKSEIFDDQFSVERPDGSNFTLKIRSTKLEDSAMYFCASSTEDSTDTQYFGPGTRLTVL.

The chain uses TRBV28 and TRBJ1-1; TRBD1 agrees at 9 bases. CDR3 length: 18 amino acids. Germline loops: CDR1 MDHEN, CDR2 SYDVKM. Losses at the gene ends were 9 bases for V and 5 bases for J; bases not matched to a gene: 22. CDR3 sequence reads: CASSTPGGTGWRETEAFF. CDR3 nucleotides: TGTGCCAGTAGTACTCCCGGTGGGACAGGGTGGAGGGAAACTGAAGCTTTCTTT.

The chain employs TRBV4-3 and TRBJ2-7; D ambiguous. The V gene lost 0 bases and the J gene lost 3 bases, with 12 bases spanning the gap. Per the germline V gene, CDR1 is LGHNA and CDR2 is YSLEER. The CDR3 has 15 amino acids. The CDR3 DNA sequence: TGCGCCAGCAGCCAAGAAGAAGCACCCCACTACGAGCAGTACTTC. This encodes CASSQEEAPHYEQYF.